These 19 T cell receptor beta chains were sequenced from one sample in a study of blood T cell repertoires in COVID-19 (dated by TCRdb to the early 2020s). Receptors were amplified or captured by the immunoSEQ multiplex PCR assay. TCRdb mirrors the immuneACCESS table, restricted to in-frame sequences. Some clones are absent from its copies; in checked studies, under half trace to an unresolved V gene, and the reason for the others is unknown. Across this sample there are 100,000 to 150,000 clones, with around nine tenths seen only once. The ten largest clones represent over 1% of the sample. The sequenced material came from peripheral blood. The receptors shown here come from a woman of 80 years or more with acute or convalescent COVID-19.

DNA for the CDR3: TGCGCCAGCAGCCCTACCTACGGACTAGCGGGGGGGAAGACCCAGTACTTC. Translating gives CASSPTYGLAGGKTQYF. The chain combines TRBV4-1 with TRBJ2-5, with 15 bases that match TRBD2. CDR3 length equals 17 residues. The V gene's germline CDR1 is MGHRA and CDR2 YSYEKL. V dropped 4 bases and J dropped 6; count of bases not matched to a gene: 9.

The chain links TRBV11-3 to TRBJ2-5, with TRBD1 matching over 8 bases. With V trimmed by 1 base and J by 4 bases, 5 bases remained unmatched. The CDR3 has 15 residues. Germline V gene lookup returns CDR1 SGHNT and CDR2 YENEEA. The CDR3 sequence: CASSLGQGAGETQYF. The CDR3 nucleotides are TGTGCCAGCAGCTTAGGGCAGGGGGCCGGAGAGACCCAGTACTTC. The complete variable domain, with remaining parts taken from reference TRBV11-3 and TRBJ2-5, reads EAGVVQSPRYKIIEKKQPVAFWCNPISGHNTLYWYLQNLGQGPELLIRYENEEAVDDSQLPKDRFSAERLKGVDSTLKIQPAELGDSAVYLCASSLGQGAGETQYFGPGTRLLVL.

V and J are TRBV5-6 and TRBJ1-6; unclear D gene. V shed 2 bases and J shed 10 bases, with 7 bases lying between them. The CDR3 extends over 12 amino acids. CDR1 is SGHDT and CDR2 is YYEEEE in the germline V gene. In nucleotides, the CDR3 is TGTGCCAGCAGCTTATCTGCGTCACCCCTCCACTTT. Translating gives CASSLSASPLHF.

The chain employs TRBV3-1 (or the pseudogene TRBV3-2) and TRBJ2-3; D is uncertain. The germline V and J ends were trimmed by 0 bases and 5 bases, with 9 bases remaining between them. The CDR3 consists of 14 residues. In germline, CDR1 is LGHDT, CDR2 YNNKEL (reference sequence). The CDR3 loop reads CASSQDWRGDTQYF. In DNA form, the CDR3 reads TGTGCCAGCAGCCAAGATTGGAGAGGAGATACGCAGTATTTT.

This clone was counted a single time. The V gene is TRBV9, the J gene TRBJ1-6; no firm D call. The CDR3 consists of 14 residues. The germline V gene encodes CDR1 SGDLS and CDR2 YYNGEE. The V end lost 1 base, the J end lost 6 bases, and 8 bases lay between the germline ends. CDR3 loop: CASSVQGSNSPLHF. The DNA of the CDR3 is TGTGCCAGCAGCGTACAAGGGAGTAATTCACCCCTCCACTTT.

V gene TRBV7-2 combines with J gene TRBJ1-1, with D maybe TRBD1 (6 bases). Trimming shortened V by 6 bases and J by 3 bases, and 14 bases separated the two germline ends. CDR1 SGHTA and CDR2 FQGNSA come from the germline V gene. The CDR3 length is 14 residues. CDR3 in amino acids: CASRKTGSYTEAFF. CDR3 nucleotides: TGTGCCAGCAGAAAAACAGGGTCGTACACTGAAGCTTTCTTT.

This chain connects TRBV6-1 to TRBJ1-6, with D perhaps TRBD1 (5 bases). The CDR3 extends over 17 amino acids. Trimming shortened V by 2 bases and J by 7 bases, and 18 bases separated the two germline ends. The V gene's germline CDR1 is MNHNS and CDR2 SASEGT. The CDR3 protein is CASSEILSGGGNSPLHF. The CDR3 DNA sequence: TGTGCCAGCAGTGAAATTCTATCCGGGGGAGGGAATTCACCCCTCCACTTT.

This chain links TRBV11-1 with TRBJ2-1, with 10 bases aligning to TRBD2. The CDR3 totals 19 residues. CDR1 SGHAT and CDR2 FQDESV come from the germline V gene (reference sequence). The V gene end was trimmed by 0 bases and the J gene end by 5 bases; junction bases not matched to a gene: 13. In DNA form, the CDR3 reads TGTGCCAGCAGCTTAGCCTCACGGAAGCGGGGGGGCCGGCACAATGAGCAGTTCTTC. Translation: CASSLASRKRGGRHNEQFF.

The chain combines TRBV6-2 or TRBV6-3 with TRBJ1-4; D unclear. The CDR3 is 12 residues long. The germline V gene encodes CDR1 MNHEY and CDR2 SVGEGT. Deletions cut 5 bases from V and 6 bases from J, with 7 bases between. The CDR3 DNA is TGTGCCAGCAGTCCAGTCGATGAAAAACTGTTTTTT. Encoded protein: CASSPVDEKLFF.

V gene TRBV6-2 or TRBV6-3 combines with J gene TRBJ2-1; 8 bases fit TRBD2. The germline gives CDR1 MNHEY, CDR2 SVGEGT. V lost 4 bases, J lost 9 bases, and 8 bases stayed unmatched. This CDR3 is built from 14 residues. The CDR3 DNA is TGTGCCAGCAGTTTAGCGGGGCATAGGGGTGAGCAGTTCTTC. Amino acids: CASSLAGHRGEQFF.

This chain connects TRBV19 to TRBJ2-7; 9 bases fit TRBD1. The germline gives CDR1 LNHDA, CDR2 SQIVND (reference sequence). The V and J ends lost 5 bases and 3 bases, in that order; junction bases with no gene match: 5. CDR3 length: 14 amino acids. CDR3 DNA sequence: TGTGCCAGTAGTCTGGGGACAGGGTACTACGAGCAGTACTTC. Protein: CASSLGTGYYEQYF.

The chain links TRBV21-1 to TRBJ2-2; the table assigns TRBD2, which was not confirmed against the DNA. TRBV21-1 is a known pseudogene. The CDR3 extends over 14 amino acids. CDR3 nucleotide sequence: TGTGCCAGGGGGACTAGCGGGAGTTGTGGGGAGCTGTTTTTT. It codes for CARGTSGSCGELFF.

This clone has only a few counts. The chain combines TRBV6-2 or TRBV6-3 with TRBJ2-3; 13 positions agree with TRBD2. After removal of 6 bases from V and 5 bases from J, the junction contained 5 bases not matched to a gene. The CDR3 is made up of 15 amino acids. Per the germline V gene, CDR1 is MNHEY and CDR2 is SVGEGT. The CDR3, as DNA: TGTGCCAGCAGACCTACTAGCGGGGGGGGAGATACGCAGTATTTT. Its protein product is CASRPTSGGGDTQYF.

This sequence joins TRBV7-6 and TRBJ2-1; weak D call: TRBD2 (6 bases). This CDR3 is built from 16 residues. Looked up from germline, CDR1 is SGHVS and CDR2 is FNYEAQ. Trimming pared 3 bases from V and 4 bases from J, leaving 16 bases between. CDR3 protein: CASSLLGGPTYNEQFF. As DNA, the CDR3 is TGTGCCAGCAGCTTGTTGGGGGGTCCAACATACAATGAGCAGTTCTTC. The variable domain in full, completed from reference TRBV7-6 and TRBJ2-1, reads GAGVSQSPRYKVTKRGQDVALRCDPISGHVSLYWYRQALGQGPEFLTYFNYEAQQDKSGLPNDRFSAERPEGSISTLTIQRTEQRDSAMYRCASSLLGGPTYNEQFFGPGTRLTVL.

The V gene is TRBV12-3 or TRBV12-4, the J gene TRBJ1-6, with D possibly matching TRBD1 (5 bases). V was shortened by 10 bases and J by 7 bases, with 11 bases between the two germline ends. This CDR3 has 12 residues. Here the CDR3 reads CATQVLNSPLHF. The CDR3 DNA reads TGTGCCACACAGGTTCTGAATTCACCCCTCCACTTT.

The chain joins TRBV5-1 to TRBJ1-4; perhaps TRBD1 as D (5 bases). CDR3 length: 14 amino acids. V lost 0 bases, J lost 4 bases, and 7 bases lay in between. The germline V gene has CDR1 SGHRS and CDR2 YFSETQ. DNA for the CDR3: TGCGCCAGCAGCTTGGGACAGCTTAATGAAAAACTGTTTTTT. Translated, it gives CASSLGQLNEKLFF.

This chain uses TRBV3-1 (or the pseudogene TRBV3-2) with TRBJ2-2; no firm D call. Germline V lookup: CDR1 LGHDT, CDR2 YNNKEL (reference sequence). The length of the CDR3 is 16 residues. The V gene lost 0 bases and the J gene lost 1 base, with 9 bases spanning the gap. This chain's CDR3 is CASSQDEIRNTGELFF. For the CDR3, the DNA is TGTGCCAGCAGCCAAGATGAGATACGGAACACCGGGGAGCTGTTTTTT.

This chain connects TRBV24-1 to TRBJ2-1, with a possible D match to TRBD1 (6 bases). CDR3 size: 16 residues. Germline CDR1 KGHDR, CDR2 SFDVKD. Trimming removed 3 bases at V and 2 bases at J, with 13 bases between. The CDR3 DNA follows: TGTGCCACCAGTGATACATCCGGGACACCCTACAATGAGCAGTTCTTC. As protein: CATSDTSGTPYNEQFF.

The chain employs TRBV7-2 and TRBJ2-3, with TRBD2 identical over 7 bases. From germline, CDR1 is SGHTA and CDR2 FQGNSA. This CDR3 region has 14 residues. The trim removed 5 bases at V and 6 bases at J, leaving 8 bases unmatched. CDR3 sequence: CASSQLLGGDTQYF. The CDR3 DNA follows: TGTGCCAGCAGCCAATTATTGGGGGGGGATACGCAGTATTTT.